The 31 T cell receptor beta chains presented below share a single source sample, sequenced in a study of T-cell memory formation after mild COVID-19 (dated by TCRdb to 2020 to 2022). The protocol used for the library was 5' RACE. The reads were generated on an Illumina NovaSeq 6000. In-frame beta chains were kept once TCRdb had trimmed the public reads at Q25 with fastp and called clones with MiXCR. Each entry merges the rows of one CDR3 protein and shows their most common DNA and genes. This sample holds about 260,000 distinct CDR3 sequences; around 8% were observed only once. Roughly 23% of the sample comes from the top ten. Sequencing used PBMCs or a T cell subset sorted from them (not recorded which). The receptor set was obtained from a young man who had mild COVID-19 (a few samples of this study predate the infection). The sample titles of this study are shuffled in the database, so cell type and time point are left out; the donor was told from shared clones.

This clonotype was observed a handful of times. The J gene is TRBJ1-6, the V gene TRBV20-1; possible D gene TRBD1, 6 bases. Trimming removed 1 base at V and 0 bases at J, with 25 bases between. The germline V gene encodes CDR1 DFQATT and CDR2 SNEGSKA (reference sequence). This CDR3 has 21 residues. CDR3 residues: CSARVPMDRVFGSSYNSPLHF. CDR3 sequence (DNA): TGCAGTGCTAGAGTCCCTATGGACAGAGTATTCGGCAGCTCCTATAATTCACCCCTCCACTTT.

The chain carries TRBV3-1 and TRBJ2-1; D ambiguous. This CDR3 is built from 13 residues. Germline V CDR1 and CDR2: LGHDT, YNNKEL (reference sequence). V lost 4 bases and J lost 15, with 19 bases in between. The CDR3 loop reads CASSPGQRIGPFF. The CDR3, as DNA: TGTGCCAGCAGCCCGGGCCAACGGATAGGGCCGTTCTTC.

The chain uses TRBV10-3 and TRBJ2-2; D unresolved. V dropped 6 bases and J dropped 6 bases, with 14 bases sitting between them. The CDR3 runs 14 residues. Germline V lookup: CDR1 ENHRY, CDR2 SYGVKD. As DNA, the CDR3 is TGTGCCATCAGGAACGAGGTTTCCGCCGGGGAGCTGTTTTTT. Amino acid sequence: CAIRNEVSAGELFF.

The chain recombines TRBV19 with TRBJ1-1; D call uncertain. Trimming cost V 7 bases and J 4 bases, with 13 bases left between them. This CDR3 is built from 13 residues. The germline V gene has CDR1 LNHDA and CDR2 SQIVND (reference sequence). CDR3 nucleotide sequence: TGTGCCAGTACTGCCGGGCACCTCACTGAAGCTTTCTTT. Amino acid sequence: CASTAGHLTEAFF.

The V call is TRBV20-1, the J call TRBJ2-2; tentatively, D is TRBD1 (6 bases). Trimming stripped 0 bases from V and 2 bases from J, with 19 bases between. Germline V gene sequence: CDR1 DFQATT, CDR2 SNEGSKA (reference sequence). The CDR3 runs to 18 residues. For the CDR3, the DNA is TGCAGTGCTAGAGATTCAGTGGGGGCGTCGACCAACACCGGGGAGCTGTTTTTT. Translating it yields CSARDSVGASTNTGELFF.

The rearrangement uses TRBV18 and TRBJ2-7, with TRBD1 matching over 7 bases. V lost 6 bases and J lost 0; bases outside the gene matches: 5. CDR3 length: 14 amino acids. Germline assignment: CDR1 KGHSH and CDR2 LQKENI. The CDR3, as DNA: TGTGCCAGCTCCCGACAGGGTAGCTCCTACGAGCAGTACTTC. Residues: CASSRQGSSYEQYF.

This clonotype has ten or more counts. The J gene is TRBJ1-3, the V gene TRBV9; possible D gene TRBD1, 5 bases. Trimming removed 0 bases from V and 0 bases from J, with 19 bases in between. The V gene's germline CDR1 is SGDLS and CDR2 YYNGEE. This CDR3 has 19 residues. The CDR3 region is CASSVAGGRGPSSGNTIYF. In nucleotides, the CDR3 is TGTGCCAGCAGCGTAGCTGGAGGGAGGGGACCCAGCTCTGGAAACACCATATATTTT.

In its sample, this clonotype was seen many times. This chain connects TRBV20-1 to TRBJ2-5; D is unclear. Trimming removed 5 bases from V and 2 bases from J, with 12 bases in between. The CDR3 covers 13 residues. Germline V gives CDR1 DFQATT, CDR2 SNEGSKA (reference sequence). The CDR3 DNA is TGCAGTGCTCTAGGACCAGATCAAGAGACCCAGTACTTC. This translates into CSALGPDQETQYF.

This clonotype was seen a few times. The V gene is TRBV3-1, the J gene TRBJ1-2, with D maybe TRBD1 (5 bases). The CDR3 is made up of 14 amino acids. Germline loops: CDR1 LGHDT, CDR2 YNNKEL (reference sequence). The V and J ends lost 1 base and 5 bases respectively, with 11 bases between them. The CDR3 is CASSQVLQGYGYTF. As DNA, the CDR3 is TGTGCCAGCAGCCAAGTTTTGCAGGGATATGGCTACACCTTC.

The sample holds many counts of this clonotype. The chain couples TRBV24-1 to TRBJ1-2; 7 positions agree with TRBD1. The trim removed 6 bases at V and 7 bases at J, leaving 7 bases unmatched. Germline CDR1 and CDR2: KGHDR and SFDVKD. CDR3 length equals 13 residues. This CDR3 reads CATSNRGSAGYTF. The CDR3 coding sequence is TGTGCCACCAGTAACAGGGGTTCCGCTGGCTACACCTTC.

This clonotype was detected once. V gene TRBV6-6 combines with J gene TRBJ2-3; D ambiguous. CDR3 length equals 12 residues. Trimming pared 6 bases from V and 5 bases from J, leaving 9 bases between. Germline loops: CDR1 MNHNY, CDR2 SVGAGI (reference sequence). The CDR3 sequence is CASSRVRDTQYF. DNA for the CDR3: TGTGCCAGCAGCCGAGTTAGAGATACGCAGTATTTT.

This clonotype was counted a few times. V is TRBV5-1 and J is TRBJ1-4; D is unresolved. Between the trimmed V and J ends, which lost 0 bases and 4 bases, there was a span of 7 bases. Germline CDR1 SGHRS, CDR2 YFSETQ. This CDR3 region has 14 residues. CDR3 sequence (DNA): TGCGCCAGCAGCTTGGATCAGGATAATGAAAAACTGTTTTTT. Translation gives CASSLDQDNEKLFF.

In its sample, this clonotype was seen a few times. The V and J genes are TRBV5-1 and TRBJ1-4; D ambiguous. V was cut by 6 bases and J by 7 bases, with 19 bases left in between. The length of the CDR3 is 15 residues. The germline V gene has CDR1 SGHRS and CDR2 YFSETQ. For the CDR3, the DNA is TGCGCCAGCACCTCCCTGAGTGGGTCTGGTGAAAAACTGTTTTTT. This gives the protein CASTSLSGSGEKLFF. The variable domain in full, completed from reference TRBV5-1 and TRBJ1-4, reads KAGVTQTPRYLIKTRGQQVTLSCSPISGHRSVSWYQQTPGQGLQFLFEYFSETQRNKGNFPGRFSGRQFSNSRSEMNVSTLELGDSALYLCASTSLSGSGEKLFFGSGTQLSVL.

There are many counts of this clonotype. The chain links TRBV5-1 to TRBJ1-5; no clear D. This CDR3 has 15 amino acids. V was pared by 0 bases and J by 7 bases, with 14 bases between. Germline V gene data show CDR1 as SGHRS and CDR2 as YFSETQ. CDR3 in amino acids: CASSLGSGSWQPQHF. The CDR3 region has the DNA TGCGCCAGCAGCTTGGGTTCGGGCAGCTGGCAGCCCCAGCATTTT.

This clonotype was observed a handful of times. The rearrangement joins TRBV5-6 to TRBJ2-7; D is undetermined. Trimming stripped 3 bases from V and 0 bases from J, with 7 bases between. The CDR3 has 13 residues. Germline values: CDR1 SGHDT, CDR2 YYEEEE. The CDR3: CASSSGTSYEQYF. CDR3 nucleotide sequence: TGTGCCAGCAGCTCTGGCACCTCCTACGAGCAGTACTTC.

This clonotype was detected only a few times. CDR3 region: CASSFGLGAGYEQYF. In nucleotides, the CDR3 is TGTGCCAGCAGTTTTGGCCTGGGGGCGGGCTACGAGCAGTACTTC. The chain joins TRBV12-3 or TRBV12-4 to TRBJ2-7, with D possibly TRBD1 on 6 matching bases. This CDR3 spans 15 amino acids. The ends were cut back, 3 bases at V and 3 bases at J, with 15 bases in the middle.

The V call is TRBV5-6, the J call TRBJ2-7, with D perhaps matching TRBD1 (6 bases). Trimming removed 3 bases at V and 3 bases at J, with 7 bases between. The CDR3 contains 12 residues. The germline V gene encodes CDR1 SGHDT and CDR2 YYEEEE. The CDR3 spells CASSWDNYEQYF. In DNA form, the CDR3 reads TGTGCCAGCAGCTGGGACAACTACGAGCAGTACTTC. The entire variable domain, with the rest obtained from reference TRBV5-6 and TRBJ2-7, is as follows: DAGVTQSPTHLIKTRGQQVTLRCSPKSGHDTVSWYQQALGQGPQFIFQYYEEEERQRGNFPDRFSGHQFPNYSSELNVNALLLGDSALYLCASSWDNYEQYFGPGTRLTVT.

This chain connects TRBV2 to TRBJ1-1; tentatively, D is TRBD1 (6 bases). From germline, CDR1 is SNHLY and CDR2 FYNNEI. The CDR3 is made up of 11 amino acids. V was cut by 6 bases and J by 8 bases, with 10 bases left in between. Here the CDR3 DNA reads TGTGCCAGCAGACAGGGAAGAGAAGCTTTCTTT. Amino acids: CASRQGREAFF.

This clonotype was seen more than once but under ten times. This chain links TRBV20-1 with TRBJ2-6; D uncertain. Germline loops: CDR1 DFQATT, CDR2 SNEGSKA (reference sequence). This CDR3 region has 13 residues. The germline V and J ends were trimmed by 5 bases and 0 bases, with 5 bases remaining between them. CDR3 in DNA: TGCAGTGCTCGAACCTCTGGGGCCAACGTCCTGACTTTC. Amino acid sequence: CSARTSGANVLTF.

In this sample, this clonotype turned up a few times. The CDR3 coding sequence is TGTGCCAGCAGCTTCGGGACAGGGCACACCGGGGAGCTGTTTTTT. This sequence encodes CASSFGTGHTGELFF. The gene calls are TRBV7-2 and TRBJ2-2; 9 nucleotides match TRBD1. CDR3 length: 15 amino acids. The junction had 2 bases not matched to a gene; V was cut back by 3 bases and J by 3 bases. Germline V gene data show CDR1 as SGHTA and CDR2 as FQGNSA.

Many counts were recorded for this clonotype. The chain couples TRBV5-1 to TRBJ2-3; no reliable D call. The germline V and J ends were trimmed by 0 bases and 6 bases, with 20 bases remaining between them. Germline CDR1 reads SGHRS; CDR2 reads YFSETQ. The CDR3 is 17 residues long. The CDR3 sequence: CASSLASTGRAEDTQYF. CDR3 coding DNA: TGCGCCAGCAGCTTGGCCTCTACCGGCCGGGCTGAGGATACGCAGTATTTT. Complete variable domain (other parts from reference TRBV5-1 and TRBJ2-3): KAGVTQTPRYLIKTRGQQVTLSCSPISGHRSVSWYQQTPGQGLQFLFEYFSETQRNKGNFPGRFSGRQFSNSRSEMNVSTLELGDSALYLCASSLASTGRAEDTQYFGPGTRLTVL.

This clonotype has more than one count but fewer than ten. The chain carries TRBV29-1 and TRBJ1-1; 7 bases are a match to TRBD1. CDR1 SQVTM and CDR2 ANQGSEA come from the germline V gene. The CDR3 spans 14 residues. The V and J ends lost 6 bases and 4 bases, in that order; junction bases with no gene match: 11. This CDR3 reads CSVQTTGPGTEAFF. The CDR3, as DNA: TGCAGCGTACAGACGACAGGGCCGGGCACTGAAGCTTTCTTT.

This chain links TRBV20-1 with TRBJ1-4; maybe TRBD1 (5 bases). V lost 0 bases and J lost 8, with 13 bases in between. Germline V CDR1 and CDR2: DFQATT, SNEGSKA (reference sequence). The CDR3 consists of 14 residues. The CDR3 spells CSARDRQGREKLFF. The CDR3 region has the DNA TGCAGTGCTAGAGATAGGCAGGGTAGAGAAAAACTGTTTTTT.

The chain uses TRBV7-9 and TRBJ2-7, with D perhaps given as TRBD1 or TRBD2 (5 bases each). The CDR3 totals 15 residues. Trimming removed 1 base from V and 2 bases from J, with 12 bases in between. Per the germline V gene, CDR1 is SEHNR and CDR2 is FQNEAQ (reference sequence). Written as DNA, the CDR3 is TGTGCCAGCAGCTTAGTTCTTGGGGACGCCTACGAGCAGTACTTC. Its protein product is CASSLVLGDAYEQYF. The full variable domain, completed using reference TRBV7-9 and TRBJ2-7, is DTGVSQNPRHKITKRGQNVTFRCDPISEHNRLYWYRQTLGQGPEFLTYFQNEAQLEKSRLLSDRFSAERPKGSFSTLEIQRTEQGDSAMYLCASSLVLGDAYEQYFGPGTRLTVT.

This clonotype was recorded many times. V usage is TRBV5-1 and J usage is TRBJ2-2, with TRBD1 matching 9 bases. The CDR3 consists of 15 residues. Trimming took 4 bases from V and 4 from J; bases not matched to a gene: 5. CDR1 is SGHRS, CDR2 YFSETQ, per germline. Written as DNA, the CDR3 is TGCGCCAGCAGCCCGGACAGGGGTATCACCGGGGAGCTGTTTTTT. Translating gives CASSPDRGITGELFF.

This clonotype was counted only a few times. The chain recombines TRBV7-7 with TRBJ2-5; tentatively, D is TRBD2 (6 bases). Trimming removed 5 bases from V and 4 bases from J, with 14 bases in between. The CDR3 extends over 14 amino acids. Germline lookup yields CDR1 SSHAT and CDR2 FNYEAQ (reference sequence). The CDR3 DNA sequence: TGTGCCAGCAGCGGACGACTAGGCCGAGAGACCCAGTACTTC. Amino acids: CASSGRLGRETQYF.

V is TRBV4-3 and J is TRBJ2-2; no definite D call. V was clipped by 8 bases and J by 4 bases, with 20 bases between them. The germline gives CDR1 LGHNA, CDR2 YSLEER. The CDR3 contains 16 residues. The CDR3 nucleotides read TGCGCCAGCTCCCACGAAAACACTTATCGCACCGGGGAGCTGTTTTTT. Its protein product is CASSHENTYRTGELFF.

This clonotype was picked up a small number of times. V is TRBV5-1 and J is TRBJ1-1, with TRBD1 matching 11 bases. V lost 1 base, J lost 4 bases, and 3 bases stayed unmatched. CDR1 is SGHRS and CDR2 is YFSETQ in the germline V gene. This CDR3 spans 15 amino acids. CDR3 region: CASSLQDRGLTEAFF. The CDR3 DNA is TGCGCCAGCAGCTTGCAGGACAGGGGGCTCACTGAAGCTTTCTTT.

This clonotype turned up a few times. The rearrangement joins TRBV18 to TRBJ2-1; D might be TRBD1 or TRBD2, each matching 5 bases. Trimming removed 5 bases from V and 8 bases from J, with 16 bases in between. This CDR3 has 14 amino acids. Looked up from germline, CDR1 is KGHSH and CDR2 is LQKENI. This CDR3 reads CASSEDGRDHEQFF. CDR3 in DNA: TGTGCCAGCTCAGAGGACGGCAGGGACCATGAGCAGTTCTTC.

The chain carries TRBV7-9 and TRBJ1-2; D not certain. The ends were cut back, 2 bases at V and 2 bases at J, with 12 bases in the middle. The CDR3 contains 15 residues. Germline CDR1 and CDR2: SEHNR and FQNEAQ (reference sequence). In nucleotides, the CDR3 is TGTGCCAGCAGCTTAAACCCCCTTTCCAACTATGGCTACACCTTC. It specifies CASSLNPLSNYGYTF.

Only a few counts were recorded for this clonotype. V usage is TRBV18 and J usage is TRBJ1-3, with unresolved D. This CDR3 region has 16 residues. V lost 1 base and J lost 2, with 12 bases in between. CDR1 and CDR2 (germline): KGHSH, LQKENI. The CDR3 loop is CASSPLGRTPGNTIYF. DNA of the CDR3: TGTGCCAGCTCACCACTCGGGCGGACCCCTGGAAACACCATATATTTT.